The text below deals with one T cell receptor beta chain. Its antigen is unknown. Clones were sequenced by immunoSEQ multiplex PCR, and TCRdb holds only the in-frame ones, with some missing. The table shows just over 95,000 clones, with around 91% occurring only once. These data are taken from a study of OX40 agonist ivuxolimab in advanced cancers. Background on the study: Patients with hepatocellular carcinoma, melanoma, renal cell or head and neck cancer made up the dose-escalation patients.

Findings and limits, study-wide: The CD4+ and CD8+ T cells in the blood had expanded clonally by week 6 at 0.1 to 3.0 mg/kg.

A history of autoimmune disease or systemic immunosuppression excluded patients. CDR3 length equals 14 residues. Germline assignment: CDR1 MNHEY and CDR2 SVGAGI. V was clipped by 6 bases and J by 5 bases, with 16 bases between them. The sample was CD4+ or CD8+ T cells sorted from blood, taken in a trial of the OX40 agonist ivuxolimab. This chain joins TRBV6-5 and TRBJ1-1, with D perhaps TRBD1 (5 bases). The receptor comes from an adult with an advanced solid tumor such as melanoma, head and neck, liver or kidney cancer. CDR3 amino acids: CASRPGYIGTEAFF. CDR3 sequence (DNA): TGTGCCAGCAGGCCAGGGTACATTGGTACTGAAGCTTTCTTT.